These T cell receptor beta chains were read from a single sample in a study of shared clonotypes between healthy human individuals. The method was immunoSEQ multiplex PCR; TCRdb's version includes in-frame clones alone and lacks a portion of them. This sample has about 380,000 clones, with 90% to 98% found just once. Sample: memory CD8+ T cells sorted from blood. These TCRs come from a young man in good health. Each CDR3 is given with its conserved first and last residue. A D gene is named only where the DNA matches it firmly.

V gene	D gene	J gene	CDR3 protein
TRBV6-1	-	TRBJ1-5	CAILQGPYSNQPQHF
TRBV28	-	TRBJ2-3	CASSLLATSTDTQYF
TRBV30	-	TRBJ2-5	CAWSVMETQYF
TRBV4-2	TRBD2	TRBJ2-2	CASSQEVAGSGTGELFF
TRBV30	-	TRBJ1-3	CAWSVSVGGNTIYF
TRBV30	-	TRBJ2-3	CAWSRPEALTDTQYF
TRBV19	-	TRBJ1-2	CASSIRDRRSSDYGYTF
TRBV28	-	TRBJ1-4	CASSPPTDEKLFF
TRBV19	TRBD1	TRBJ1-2	CASSISTGGYGYTF
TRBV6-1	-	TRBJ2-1	CASSLVAGYNEQFF
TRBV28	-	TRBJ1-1	CASRHDTNKAFF
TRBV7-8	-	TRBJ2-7	CASSLRVRSHEQYF
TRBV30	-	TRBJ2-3	CAWSPRGRFTDTQYF
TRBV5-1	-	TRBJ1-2	CASSLEFGQSYGYTF
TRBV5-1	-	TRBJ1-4	CASSRDLNEKLFF
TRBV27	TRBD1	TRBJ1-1	CASSFGRGLMNTEAFF
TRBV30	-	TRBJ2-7	CAWSVGGGAYEQYF
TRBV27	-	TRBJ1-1	CASSFRENTEAFF
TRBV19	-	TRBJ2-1	CASSIADNEQFF
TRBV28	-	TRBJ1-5	CASTSAAQPQHF
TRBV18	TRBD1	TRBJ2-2	CASSPPSSRQGNTGELFF
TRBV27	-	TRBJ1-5	CASSLSQNQPQHF
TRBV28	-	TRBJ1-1	CASSLLGVEAFF
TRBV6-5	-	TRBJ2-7	CASGNYRALSYEQYF
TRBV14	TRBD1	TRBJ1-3	CASSQDRARDRKNTIYF
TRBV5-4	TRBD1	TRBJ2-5	CASSRPDRAGETQYF
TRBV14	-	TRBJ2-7	CASSPEGFGEQYF